One and the same sample provided the 19 T cell receptor beta chains below, sequenced in a study of identical twins. MiXCR, run by TCRdb on the 5' RACE reads, gives a single entry per CDR3 protein. The sample shows approximately 550,000 distinct CDR3 sequences, around 24% of them seen only once. This sample also belongs to another study, concerning yellow fever vaccine responses in identical twins.

The sample comprised CD4+ T cells sorted from blood. The source of these receptors is a woman between 18 and 29 years old in good health.

This chain uses TRBV2 with TRBJ2-2; tentative D call: TRBD1 (6 bases). CDR1 is SNHLY and CDR2 is FYNNEI in the germline V gene. With 11 bases removed from V and 5 bases from J, the gap between germline ends came to 15 bases. This CDR3 spans 13 amino acids. The CDR3 reads CAGGPGPTGELFF. The CDR3 DNA reads as TGTGCCGGGGGCCCGGGACCAACCGGGGAGCTGTTTTTT. Drawing the rest from reference TRBV2 and TRBJ2-2, the complete variable domain is EPEVTQTPSHQVTQMGQEVILRCVPISNHLYFYWYRQILGQKVEFLVSFYNNEISEKSEIFDDQFSVERPDGSNFTLKIRSTKLEDSAMYFCAGGPGPTGELFFGEGSRLTVL.

CDR3 nucleotide sequence: TGCGCCAGCAGCTTGGTATCCGGACAAGCCCCTGGGGCCAACGTCCTGACTTTC. This gives the protein CASSLVSGQAPGANVLTF. This sequence joins TRBV5-1 and TRBJ2-6, with a weak D call TRBD1 (5 bases). Trimming removed 0 bases at V and 2 bases at J, with 15 bases between. CDR3 size: 18 residues. Germline loops: CDR1 SGHRS, CDR2 YFSETQ.

The chain has TRBV12-3 or TRBV12-4 and TRBJ2-4; 7 bases fit TRBD1. V lost 5 bases and J lost 4; bases outside the gene matches: 8. This CDR3 contains 15 residues. CDR3 DNA: TGTGCCAGCAGTCCGCCGGGACAGTTTAAAAACATTCAGTACTTC. Translated, it gives CASSPPGQFKNIQYF.

Only a few counts were recorded for this clonotype. CDR3 coding DNA: TGTGCCACCAGCAGAGATAGGGGGAGAAGCAATCAGCCCCAGCATTTT. This gives the protein CATSRDRGRSNQPQHF. V gene TRBV15 combines with J gene TRBJ1-5, with D tentatively TRBD1 (6 bases). The V and J ends lost 0 bases and 1 base respectively, with 10 bases between them. The germline V gene encodes CDR1 LNHNV and CDR2 YYDKDF (reference sequence). The CDR3 is made up of 16 amino acids.

The chain joins TRBV12-3 or TRBV12-4 to TRBJ2-3, with 7 positions matching TRBD1. V shed 0 bases, J shed 0 bases, and the junction held 3 bases outside the gene matches. The CDR3 contains 16 residues. CDR3 bases: TGTGCCAGCAGTTTAGCAGGGGGCTTTAGCACAGATACGCAGTATTTT. This sequence encodes CASSLAGGFSTDTQYF.

In this sample, this clonotype turned up a few times. The V and J genes are TRBV20-1 and TRBJ2-2, with 8 bases lining up with TRBD1. This CDR3 has 16 residues. Germline values: CDR1 DFQATT, CDR2 SNEGSKA (reference sequence). V shed 2 bases and J 1 base; nucleotides not matched to a gene: 6. CDR3 coding DNA: TGCAGTGCTAGACGGCCCGGACAGGGGAACACCGGGGAGCTGTTTTTT. Translated, it gives CSARRPGQGNTGELFF.

This clonotype was counted many times. This chain uses TRBV12-3 or TRBV12-4 with TRBJ2-4; D not resolved. V gave up 5 bases and J gave up 0 bases, with 11 bases separating them. The CDR3 runs 15 residues. CDR3: CASSRADVAKNIQYF. The CDR3 nucleotides read TGTGCCAGCAGTCGGGCAGACGTAGCCAAAAACATTCAGTACTTC.

The genes are TRBV28 and TRBJ2-2, with D perhaps TRBD2 (7 bases). V was pared by 6 bases and J by 6 bases, with 20 bases between. The CDR3 has 16 residues. Germline values: CDR1 MDHEN, CDR2 SYDVKM. The CDR3 loop is CASRRGGPAKPGELFF. The CDR3 region has the DNA TGTGCCAGCAGGAGGGGGGGCCCCGCGAAACCCGGGGAGCTGTTTTTT.

A few counts support this clonotype. The V call is TRBV12-3 or TRBV12-4, the J call TRBJ2-1, with D tentatively TRBD1 or TRBD2 (5 bases each). The CDR3 is 13 amino acids. Trimming took 6 bases from V and 8 from J, leaving 14 bases between them. The CDR3 nucleotides are TGTGCCAGCAGCACCCTAGGGGACCATGAGCAGTTCTTC. The encoded protein is CASSTLGDHEQFF.

The chain couples TRBV2 to TRBJ2-5, with D tentatively TRBD1 or TRBD2 (6 bases each). Trimming cost V 3 bases and J 1 base, with 15 bases left between them. Germline V CDR1 and CDR2: SNHLY, FYNNEI. This CDR3 is built from 16 residues. The CDR3 loop reads CASSEIRGVVQETQYF. The CDR3 nucleotides are TGTGCCAGCAGTGAGATAAGGGGGGTAGTCCAAGAGACCCAGTACTTC.

The chain uses TRBV24-1 and TRBJ2-2, with a tentative D call TRBD2 (6 bases). This CDR3 contains 16 residues. V lost 1 base and J lost 0, with 8 bases in between. Germline CDR1 is KGHDR and CDR2 is SFDVKD. This CDR3 reads CATSDFGRTNTGELFF. In nucleotides, the CDR3 is TGTGCCACCAGTGATTTTGGGAGGACGAACACCGGGGAGCTGTTTTTT.

Only a few counts were recorded for this clonotype. This chain connects TRBV12-3 or TRBV12-4 to TRBJ2-7; D gene ambiguous. V shed 6 bases and J shed 0 bases, with 15 bases lying between them. The CDR3 spans 15 residues. CDR3 region: CASRLQDLSSYEQYF. CDR3 nucleotide sequence: TGTGCCAGCAGGCTTCAGGACCTGAGCTCCTACGAGCAGTACTTC.

This clonotype appeared a few times. The chain couples TRBV5-1 to TRBJ1-1; D ambiguous. The CDR3 is 15 residues long. The V and J ends lost 0 bases and 2 bases respectively, with 11 bases between them. The germline gives CDR1 SGHRS, CDR2 YFSETQ. The CDR3 region is CASSLAVAVNTEAFF. CDR3 coding DNA: TGCGCCAGCAGCTTGGCCGTGGCGGTTAACACTGAAGCTTTCTTT. The entire variable domain, with the rest obtained from reference TRBV5-1 and TRBJ1-1, is as follows: KAGVTQTPRYLIKTRGQQVTLSCSPISGHRSVSWYQQTPGQGLQFLFEYFSETQRNKGNFPGRFSGRQFSNSRSEMNVSTLELGDSALYLCASSLAVAVNTEAFFGQGTRLTVV.

The V gene is TRBV20-1, the J gene TRBJ2-7; 7 bases line up with TRBD2. CDR3 length: 14 amino acids. V was clipped by 0 bases and J by 5 bases; unmatched bases: 7. Germline V gene data show CDR1 as DFQATT and CDR2 as SNEGSKA (reference sequence). The CDR3 loop is CSARDTGRGNEQYF. Here the CDR3 DNA reads TGCAGTGCTAGAGATACTGGGAGGGGCAACGAGCAGTACTTC.

In this sample, this clonotype turned up a few times. This chain connects TRBV4-1 to TRBJ2-1; 9 bases align to TRBD2. Germline V CDR1 and CDR2: MGHRA, YSYEKL. With 10 bases clipped from V and 1 base from J, the junction kept 11 bases outside the gene matches. The CDR3 is 16 amino acids. The DNA for the CDR3 is TGCGCCACCCCTGGCGGGGGGGCCGAATCCTACAATGAGCAGTTCTTC. This encodes CATPGGGAESYNEQFF.

This clonotype came up a few times. V gene TRBV12-3 or TRBV12-4 combines with J gene TRBJ2-1, with TRBD2 as a possible D gene (6 bases). Trimming removed 5 bases from V and 5 bases from J, with 22 bases in between. The length of the CDR3 is 17 residues. CDR3 nucleotide sequence: TGTGCCAGCAGTCCCACTTCCGAGAGACTAGTTAACAATGAGCAGTTCTTC. Protein: CASSPTSERLVNNEQFF.

This rearrangement joins TRBV7-2 to TRBJ1-1, with D unclear. V was shortened by 2 bases and J by 0 bases, with 10 bases between the two germline ends. The CDR3 spans 15 residues. Germline CDR1 SGHTA, CDR2 FQGNSA. CDR3 sequence (DNA): TGTGCCAGCAGCTTAACGGTGACGGTGAACACTGAAGCTTTCTTT. It specifies CASSLTVTVNTEAFF.

The sample holds many counts of this clonotype. This rearrangement joins TRBV5-1 to TRBJ1-1, with D unclear. CDR1 SGHRS and CDR2 YFSETQ come from the germline V gene. V lost 2 bases to trimming and J lost 1 base, with 6 bases between them. The CDR3 has 13 residues. The CDR3 DNA sequence: TGCGCCAGCAGCTTCGCGGGGAACACTGAAGCTTTCTTT. Translation: CASSFAGNTEAFF.

This clonotype was seen a few times. The genes are TRBV29-1 and TRBJ2-5, with D maybe TRBD2 (6 bases). This CDR3 has 15 residues. Germline V gene sequence: CDR1 SQVTM, CDR2 ANQGSEA. The V and J ends lost 4 bases and 3 bases respectively, with 18 bases between them. CDR3 in DNA: TGCAGCGTTGCGGTGCTAAGGACTACCAAAGAGACCCAGTACTTC. Translation: CSVAVLRTTKETQYF.